Presented here are 5 T cell receptor beta chains from one specimen sequenced in a study of tumor-infiltrating lymphocytes in primary liver carcinoma (dated 2017 in TCRdb). Instrument used: Illumina HiSeq 2500. TCRbeta-specific cDNA was reverse-transcribed from 500 to 550 ng total RNA using a constant-region primer and ProtoScript II reverse transcriptase. The TCRbeta libraries were prepared through three rounds of nested multiplex PCR following a slightly modified ARM-PCR procedure. Multiplex TRBV1-TRBV30 forward primers and a Cbeta reverse primer were used in the first two PCR rounds, each of which was run for 10 cycles. In-frame beta chains were kept once TCRdb had trimmed the public reads at Q25 with fastp and called clones with MiXCR. Each CDR3 protein gets just one entry, which takes the most common genes and DNA from the rows behind it. This sample comprises more than 150,000 distinct CDR3 sequences, about 60% of them detected only once. Approximately 70% of the sample is held by the ten biggest clonotypes.

TRIzol reagent was used to extract blood RNA from unsorted whole blood, while the DNeasy Blood & Tissue kit provided the germline DNA. The material sequenced was peripheral blood. The receptors were sampled from a man aged 40-49 years with primary liver carcinoma and hepatitis B virus infection.

A single count supports this clonotype. The CDR3 carries no conserved terminal phenylalanine or tryptophan, so it likely arises from a read error. The chain joins TRBV6-5 to TRBJ2-1; no clear D gene. From germline, CDR1 is MNHEY and CDR2 SVGAGI. Trimming removed 0 bases from V and 4 bases from J, with 7 bases in between. The CDR3 is 14 residues long. CDR3 amino acids: CASSYSIGYNEQFL. In nucleotides, the CDR3 is TGTGCCAGCAGTTACTCGATCGGGTACAATGAGCAGTTCTTA.

This chain links TRBV12-3 or TRBV12-4 with TRBJ1-1; 9 bases agree with TRBD1. The junction had 3 bases not matched to a gene; V was cut back by 4 bases and J by 3 bases. This CDR3 has 14 amino acids. CDR3 DNA: TGTGCCAGCAGTTGGACAGGGGTCGACACTGAAGCTTTCTTT. Protein product: CASSWTGVDTEAFF.

The rearrangement links TRBV6-1 to TRBJ2-1; 7 nucleotides match TRBD2. The germline gives CDR1 MNHNS, CDR2 SASEGT. The junction had 5 bases not matched to a gene; V was cut back by 0 bases and J by 3 bases. This CDR3 spans 16 amino acids. Here the CDR3 DNA reads TGTGCCAGCAGTGAAGCGGTGCTAGCGGTCTACAATGAGCAGTTCTTC. It translates to CASSEAVLAVYNEQFF.

The table lists this clonotype with a count of one. The V gene is TRBV5-4, the J gene TRBJ2-1, with D uncertain. From germline, CDR1 is SGHNT and CDR2 YYREEE (reference sequence). V was shortened by 4 bases and J by 7 bases, with 15 bases between the two germline ends. The CDR3 consists of 14 residues. This chain's CDR3 is CASSVGLAENEQFF. CDR3 coding DNA: TGTGCCAGCAGCGTAGGTTTAGCAGAGAATGAGCAGTTCTTC.

This clonotype was seen only a few times. The chain employs TRBV6-6 and TRBJ2-7, with TRBD2 as a possible D gene (6 bases). V dropped 0 bases and J dropped 0 bases, with 24 bases sitting between them. Germline loops: CDR1 MNHNY, CDR2 SVGAGI (reference sequence). The CDR3 loop spans 20 amino acids. The CDR3 DNA reads as TGTGCCAGCAGTTACTCGGCCCTTCCCGTGGAGGGCGTAAACTCCTACGAGCAGTACTTC. Its translation is CASSYSALPVEGVNSYEQYF.